Included here is one T cell receptor (beta chain) sequence, with context. Its target is not known. This entry is derived from a study of blood T cells in healthy people across ages. PBMCs, at least 6 million per sample, were isolated. Together with a sample-barcoded 5' primer, a J-beta primer mix was included in a second PCR lasting about 7 to 11 cycles. Each cDNA molecule was tagged by a template-switch adaptor with 12 random nucleotides. TCRdb re-derived calls from the 5' RACE reads in MiXCR, one entry per CDR3 protein. The sample records about 1,800,000 distinct CDR3 sequences, under 30% being singletons. The study, taken as a whole, reports: Measured against age, TCR beta diversity per million T cells decreased in a roughly linear manner. A greater number of naive CD4+ cells and higher diversity distinguished long-lived donors from aged donors.

The sample comprised blood. This TCR came from a woman aged 25 to 39 in good health.

DNA for the CDR3: TGCAGTGCTAGAAACCTAGCGGGGGGGTACAATGAGCAGTACTTC. Amino acid sequence: CSARNLAGGYNEQYF. The rearrangement links TRBV20-1 to TRBJ2-4; 12 positions match TRBD2. V lost 2 bases and J lost 13; bases outside the gene matches: 12. Germline CDR1 and CDR2: DFQATT and SNEGSKA (reference sequence). The CDR3 covers 15 residues.